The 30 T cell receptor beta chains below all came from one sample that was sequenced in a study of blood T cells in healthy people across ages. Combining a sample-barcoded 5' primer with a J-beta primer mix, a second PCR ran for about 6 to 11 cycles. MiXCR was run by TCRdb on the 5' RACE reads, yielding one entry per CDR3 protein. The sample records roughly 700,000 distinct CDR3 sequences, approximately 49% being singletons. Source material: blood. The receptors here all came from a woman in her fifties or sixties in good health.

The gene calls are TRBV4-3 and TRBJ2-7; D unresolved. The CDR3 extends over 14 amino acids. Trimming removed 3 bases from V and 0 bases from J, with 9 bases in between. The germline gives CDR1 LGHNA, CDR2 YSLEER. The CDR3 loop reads CASSHDDGSYEQYF. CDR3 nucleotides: TGCGCCAGCAGCCACGATGACGGCTCCTACGAGCAGTACTTC.

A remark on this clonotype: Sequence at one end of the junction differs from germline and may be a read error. CDR3 in amino acids: CASSFYGRAGTNVLTF. The CDR3 DNA is TGCGCCAGCAGCTTTTATGGACGAGCTGGGACCAACGTCCTGACTTTC. The chain recombines TRBV5-1 with TRBJ2-6; no firm D call. From germline, CDR1 is SGHRS and CDR2 YFSETQ. The CDR3 is 16 amino acids. Drawing the rest from reference TRBV5-1 and TRBJ2-6, the complete variable domain is KAGVTQTPRYLIKTRGQQVTLSCSPISGHRSVSWYQQTPGQGLQFLFEYFSETQRNKGNFPGRFSGRQFSNSRSEMNVSTLELGDSALYLCASSFYGRAGTNVLTFGAGSRLTVL.

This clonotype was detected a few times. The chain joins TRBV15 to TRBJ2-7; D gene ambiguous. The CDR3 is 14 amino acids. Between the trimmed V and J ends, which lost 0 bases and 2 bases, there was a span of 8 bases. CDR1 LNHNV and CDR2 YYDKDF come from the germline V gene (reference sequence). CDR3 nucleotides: TGTGCCACCAGCAGAGATCAAGGCCCCTACGAGCAGTACTTC. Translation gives CATSRDQGPYEQYF.

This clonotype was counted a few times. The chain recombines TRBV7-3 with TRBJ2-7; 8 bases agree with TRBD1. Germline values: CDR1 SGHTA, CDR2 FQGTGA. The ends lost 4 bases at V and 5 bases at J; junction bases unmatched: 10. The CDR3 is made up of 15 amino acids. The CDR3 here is CASSSRAGGSNEQYF. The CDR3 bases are TGTGCCAGCAGCTCCCGGGCAGGGGGCAGCAACGAGCAGTACTTC. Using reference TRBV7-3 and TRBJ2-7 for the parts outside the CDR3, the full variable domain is GAGVSQTPSNKVTEKGKYVELRCDPISGHTALYWYRQSLGQGPEFLIYFQGTGAADDSGLPNDRFFAVRPEGSVSTLKIQRTERGDSAVYLCASSSRAGGSNEQYFGPGTRLTVT.

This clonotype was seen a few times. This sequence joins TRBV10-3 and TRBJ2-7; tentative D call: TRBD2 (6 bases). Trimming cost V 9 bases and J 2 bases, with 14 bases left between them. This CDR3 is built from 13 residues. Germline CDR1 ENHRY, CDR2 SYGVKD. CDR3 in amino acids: CAIATRGTYEQYF. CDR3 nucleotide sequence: TGTGCCATTGCGACTAGGGGTACCTACGAGCAGTACTTC.

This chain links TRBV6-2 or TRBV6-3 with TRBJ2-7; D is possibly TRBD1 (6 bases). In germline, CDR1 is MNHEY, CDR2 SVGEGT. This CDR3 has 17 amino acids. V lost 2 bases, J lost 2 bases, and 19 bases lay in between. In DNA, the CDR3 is TGTGCCAGCAGTTACCCATCCACAGGGCGCAAAACCTACGAGCAGTACTTC. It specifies CASSYPSTGRKTYEQYF.

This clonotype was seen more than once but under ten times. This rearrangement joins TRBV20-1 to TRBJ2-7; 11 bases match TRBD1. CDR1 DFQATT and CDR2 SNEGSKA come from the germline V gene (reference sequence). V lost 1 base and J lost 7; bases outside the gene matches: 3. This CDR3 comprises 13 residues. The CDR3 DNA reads TGCAGTGCTAGAGCGGGGACAGGGGGAGAGCAGTACTTC. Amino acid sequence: CSARAGTGGEQYF.

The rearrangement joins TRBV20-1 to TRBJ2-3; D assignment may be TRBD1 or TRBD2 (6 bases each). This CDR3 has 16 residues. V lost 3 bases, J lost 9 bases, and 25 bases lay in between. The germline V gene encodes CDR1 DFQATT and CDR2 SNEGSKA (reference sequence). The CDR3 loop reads CSARLGGRGAPSTQYF. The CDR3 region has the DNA TGCAGTGCTAGGTTAGGGGGGCGCGGGGCCCCTAGCACGCAGTATTTT.

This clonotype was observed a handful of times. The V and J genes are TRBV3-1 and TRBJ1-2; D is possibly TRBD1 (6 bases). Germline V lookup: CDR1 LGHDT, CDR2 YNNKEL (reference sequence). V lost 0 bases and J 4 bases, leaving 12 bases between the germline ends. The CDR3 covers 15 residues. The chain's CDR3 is CASSQDVGALYGYTF. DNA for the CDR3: TGTGCCAGCAGCCAAGATGTGGGGGCGCTCTATGGCTACACCTTC.

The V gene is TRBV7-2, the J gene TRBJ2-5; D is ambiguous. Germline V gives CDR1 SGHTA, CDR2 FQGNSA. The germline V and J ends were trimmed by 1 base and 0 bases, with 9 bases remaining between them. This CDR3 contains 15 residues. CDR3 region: CASSLGSGNQETQYF. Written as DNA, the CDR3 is TGTGCCAGCAGCTTAGGTTCTGGGAACCAAGAGACCCAGTACTTC.

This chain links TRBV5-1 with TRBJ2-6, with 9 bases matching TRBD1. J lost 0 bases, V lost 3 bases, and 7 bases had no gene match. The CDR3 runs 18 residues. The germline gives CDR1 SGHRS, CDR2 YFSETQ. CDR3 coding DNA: TGCGCCAGCAGCTACTGGGACAGGGTTTACTCTGGGGCCAACGTCCTGACTTTC. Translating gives CASSYWDRVYSGANVLTF.

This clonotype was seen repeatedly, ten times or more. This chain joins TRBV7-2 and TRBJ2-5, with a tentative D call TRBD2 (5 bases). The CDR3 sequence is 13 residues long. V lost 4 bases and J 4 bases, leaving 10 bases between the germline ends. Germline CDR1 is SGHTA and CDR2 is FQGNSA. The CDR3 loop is CASSSSPRETQYF. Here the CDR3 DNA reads TGTGCCAGCAGCTCTAGCCCCAGAGAGACCCAGTACTTC. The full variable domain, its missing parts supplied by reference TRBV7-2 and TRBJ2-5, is GAGVSQSPSNKVTEKGKDVELRCDPISGHTALYWYRQSLGQGLEFLIYFQGNSAPDKSGLPSDRFSAERTGGSVSTLTIQRTQQEDSAVYLCASSSSPRETQYFGPGTRLLVL.

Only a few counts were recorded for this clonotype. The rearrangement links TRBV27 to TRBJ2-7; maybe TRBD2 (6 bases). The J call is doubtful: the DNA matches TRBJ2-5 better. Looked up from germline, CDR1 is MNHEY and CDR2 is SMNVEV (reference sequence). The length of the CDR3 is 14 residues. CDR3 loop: CASSLSVGGETQYF. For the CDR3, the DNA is TGTGCCAGCAGTTTATCTGTGGGGGGAGAGACCCAGTACTTC.

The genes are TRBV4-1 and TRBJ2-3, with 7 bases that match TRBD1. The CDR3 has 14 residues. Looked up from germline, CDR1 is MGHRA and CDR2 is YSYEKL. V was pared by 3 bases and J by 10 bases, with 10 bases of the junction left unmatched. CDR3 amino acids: CASSQGIWDRSQYF. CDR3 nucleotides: TGCGCCAGCAGCCAGGGGATTTGGGACAGATCGCAGTATTTT.

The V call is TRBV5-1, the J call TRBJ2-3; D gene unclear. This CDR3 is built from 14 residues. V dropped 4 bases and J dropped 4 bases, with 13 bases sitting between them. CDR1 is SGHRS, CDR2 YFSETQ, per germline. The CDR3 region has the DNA TGCGCCAGCAGCCCTGTACAGTCGGCAGATACGCAGTATTTT. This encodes CASSPVQSADTQYF.

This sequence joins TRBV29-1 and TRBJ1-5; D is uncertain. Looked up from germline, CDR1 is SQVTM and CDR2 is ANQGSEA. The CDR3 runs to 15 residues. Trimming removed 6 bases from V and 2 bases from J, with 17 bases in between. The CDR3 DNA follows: TGCAGCGTCAAGTTGCCGGGAAGGGGCAATCAGCCCCAGCATTTT. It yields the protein CSVKLPGRGNQPQHF.

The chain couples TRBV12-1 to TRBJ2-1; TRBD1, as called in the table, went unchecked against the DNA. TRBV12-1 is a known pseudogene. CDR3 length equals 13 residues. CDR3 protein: CASSPLRGSPQFF. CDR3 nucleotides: TGTGCCAGCAGCCCCTTACGTGGGAGCCCACAGTTCTTC.

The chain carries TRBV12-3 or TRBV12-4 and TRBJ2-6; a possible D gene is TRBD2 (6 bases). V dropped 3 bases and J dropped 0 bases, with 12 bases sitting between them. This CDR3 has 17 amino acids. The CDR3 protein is CASSLGGLSSGANVLTF. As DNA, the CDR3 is TGTGCCAGCAGTTTGGGAGGCCTGAGCTCTGGGGCCAACGTCCTGACTTTC.

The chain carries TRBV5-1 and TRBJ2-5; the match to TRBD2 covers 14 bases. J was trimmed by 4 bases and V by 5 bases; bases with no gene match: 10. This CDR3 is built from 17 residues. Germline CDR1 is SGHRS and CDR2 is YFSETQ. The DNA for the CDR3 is TGCGCCAGCAGTAAGGGACTAGCGGGAGTAGGGCGAGAGACCCAGTACTTC. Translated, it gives CASSKGLAGVGRETQYF.

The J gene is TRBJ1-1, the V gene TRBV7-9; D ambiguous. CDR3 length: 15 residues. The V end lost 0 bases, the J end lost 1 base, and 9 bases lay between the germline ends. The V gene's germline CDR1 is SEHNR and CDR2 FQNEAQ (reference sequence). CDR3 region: CASSLAGAPNTEAFF. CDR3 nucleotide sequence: TGTGCCAGCAGCTTAGCGGGAGCCCCGAACACTGAAGCTTTCTTT.

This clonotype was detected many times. The CDR3 protein is CASSQGGGSPLHF. The DNA for the CDR3 is TGTGCCAGCAGCCAGGGTGGCGGTTCACCCCTCCACTTT. This rearrangement joins TRBV12-3 or TRBV12-4 to TRBJ1-6; possibly TRBD1 for D (5 bases). Trimming left V 6 bases short and J 9 bases short, with 12 bases between. This CDR3 is built from 13 residues.

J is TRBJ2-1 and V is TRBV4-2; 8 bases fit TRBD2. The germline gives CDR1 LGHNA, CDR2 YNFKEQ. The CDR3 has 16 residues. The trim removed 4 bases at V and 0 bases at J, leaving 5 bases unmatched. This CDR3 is CASSRPLAASYNEQFF. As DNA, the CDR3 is TGTGCCAGCAGCCGTCCACTAGCGGCCTCCTACAATGAGCAGTTCTTC.

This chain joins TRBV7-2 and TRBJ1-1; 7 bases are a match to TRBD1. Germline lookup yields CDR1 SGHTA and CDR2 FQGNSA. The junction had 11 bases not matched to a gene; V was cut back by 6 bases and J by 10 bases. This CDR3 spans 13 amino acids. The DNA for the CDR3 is TGTGCCAGCAGTTACGACAGGGAGGGTGGAGCTTTCTTT. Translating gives CASSYDREGGAFF.

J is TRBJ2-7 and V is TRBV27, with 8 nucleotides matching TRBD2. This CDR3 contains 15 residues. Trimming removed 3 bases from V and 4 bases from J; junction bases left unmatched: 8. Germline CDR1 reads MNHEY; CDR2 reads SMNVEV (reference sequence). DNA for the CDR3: TGTGCCAGCAGTTTTAAAGCGGGAGTGGTATACGAGCAGTACTTC. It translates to CASSFKAGVVYEQYF.

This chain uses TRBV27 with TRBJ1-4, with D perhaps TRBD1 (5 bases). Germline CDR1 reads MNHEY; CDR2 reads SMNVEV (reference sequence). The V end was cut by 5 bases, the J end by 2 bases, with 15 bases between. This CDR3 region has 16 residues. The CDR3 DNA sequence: TGTGCCAGCAGTCCAGGGCCAGGCGGGACTAATGAAAAACTGTTTTTT. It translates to CASSPGPGGTNEKLFF.

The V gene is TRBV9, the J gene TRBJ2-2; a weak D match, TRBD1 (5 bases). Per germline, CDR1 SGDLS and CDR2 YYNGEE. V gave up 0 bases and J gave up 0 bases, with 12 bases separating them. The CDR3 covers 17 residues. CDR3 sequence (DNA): TGTGCCAGCAGCGTAGGTCCAGGGCGCTCGAACACCGGGGAGCTGTTTTTT. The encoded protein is CASSVGPGRSNTGELFF.

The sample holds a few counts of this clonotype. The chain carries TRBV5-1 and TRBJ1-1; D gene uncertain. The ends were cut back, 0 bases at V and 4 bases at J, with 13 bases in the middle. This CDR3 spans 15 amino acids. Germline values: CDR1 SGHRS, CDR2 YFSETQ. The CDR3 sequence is CASSLVPGSGTEAFF. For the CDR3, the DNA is TGCGCCAGCAGCTTGGTGCCGGGATCAGGCACTGAAGCTTTCTTT.

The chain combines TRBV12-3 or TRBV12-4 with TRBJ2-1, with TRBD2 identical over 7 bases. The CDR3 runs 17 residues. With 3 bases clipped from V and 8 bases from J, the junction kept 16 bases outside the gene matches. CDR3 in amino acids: CASSFPLGRAGPDEQFF. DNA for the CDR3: TGTGCCAGCAGTTTCCCCCTTGGCAGAGCGGGGCCAGATGAGCAGTTCTTC.

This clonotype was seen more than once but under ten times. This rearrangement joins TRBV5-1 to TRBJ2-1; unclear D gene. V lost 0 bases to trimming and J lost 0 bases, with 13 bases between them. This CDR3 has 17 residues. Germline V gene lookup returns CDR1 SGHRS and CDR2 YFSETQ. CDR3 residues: CASSLVSRMSSYNEQFF. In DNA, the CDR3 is TGCGCCAGCAGCTTGGTATCCAGGATGAGCTCCTACAATGAGCAGTTCTTC.

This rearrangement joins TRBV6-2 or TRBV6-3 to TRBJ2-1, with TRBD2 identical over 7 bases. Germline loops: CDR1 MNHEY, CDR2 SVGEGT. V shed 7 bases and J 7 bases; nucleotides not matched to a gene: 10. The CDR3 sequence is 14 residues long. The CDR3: CASMEGGPLNEQFF. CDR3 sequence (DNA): TGTGCCAGCATGGAGGGAGGGCCTCTTAATGAGCAGTTCTTC.